The 22 T cell receptor beta chains in this list originate from one sample, sequenced in a study of identical twins. One entry per CDR3 protein results from TCRdb running MiXCR on the 5' RACE reads. The table lists roughly 630,000 distinct CDR3 sequences, around 7.5% of them singletons, with roughly 1.6% in the top ten. This same sample was also part of a study on yellow fever vaccine responses in identical twins.

The sequencing input was PBMCs. These receptors all stem from a woman aged 18-29 years in good health.

The rearrangement uses TRBV5-8 and TRBJ1-5; D remains ambiguous. With 0 bases removed from V and 0 bases from J, the gap between germline ends came to 13 bases. Germline values: CDR1 SGHTS, CDR2 YDEGEE. The CDR3 is 17 amino acids. CDR3 in amino acids: CASSLEVWADSNQPQHF. CDR3 coding DNA: TGTGCCAGCAGCTTGGAAGTTTGGGCGGATAGCAATCAGCCCCAGCATTTT.

This clonotype was observed at least ten times. The chain joins TRBV20-1 to TRBJ1-2, with a possible D match to TRBD1 (5 bases). The V end was cut by 8 bases, the J end by 5 bases, with 15 bases between. The CDR3 spans 12 residues. Germline V CDR1 and CDR2: DFQATT, SNEGSKA (reference sequence). CDR3 residues: CSPSRVGYGYTF. The CDR3 bases are TGCAGTCCCTCCAGGGTTGGGTATGGCTACACCTTC.

This clonotype has a count of ten or more. The chain combines TRBV20-1 with TRBJ2-7; TRBD2 matches at 8 bases. Trimming cost V 5 bases and J 2 bases; bases outside gene matches: 8. The length of the CDR3 is 14 residues. Germline V gene lookup returns CDR1 DFQATT and CDR2 SNEGSKA (reference sequence). As DNA, the CDR3 is TGCAGTGCTGGAACTAGCGGCCTACCCTACGAGCAGTACTTC. Residues: CSAGTSGLPYEQYF.

This clonotype was counted between two and nine times. The genes are TRBV12-3 or TRBV12-4 and TRBJ2-2; TRBD2 matches at 7 bases. This CDR3 is 15 amino acids long. V gave up 8 bases and J gave up 5 bases; unmatched junction bases: 11. The CDR3 loop is CASASSGTLTGELFF. The DNA for the CDR3 is TGTGCCAGCGCCTCGAGCGGGACTCTGACCGGGGAGCTGTTTTTT.

This chain joins TRBV3-1 and TRBJ2-2, with D hard to call. The germline V gene has CDR1 LGHDT and CDR2 YNNKEL (reference sequence). CDR3 length: 13 residues. Trimming removed 0 bases from V and 7 bases from J, with 6 bases in between. In DNA, the CDR3 is TGTGCCAGCAGCCAAGATTGGGGCGGGGAGCTGTTTTTT. Its translation: CASSQDWGGELFF.

This clonotype was detected ten times or more. The chain links TRBV28 to TRBJ2-7; 7 bases match TRBD2. Germline lookup yields CDR1 MDHEN and CDR2 SYDVKM. With 5 bases clipped from V and 0 bases from J, the junction kept 10 bases outside the gene matches. This CDR3 region has 16 residues. DNA of the CDR3: TGTGCCAGCAGTGCCCAGGTAGGGAGGGGCTCCTACGAGCAGTACTTC. Translating it yields CASSAQVGRGSYEQYF.

This clonotype was seen repeatedly, ten times or more. The DNA for the CDR3 is TGTGCCAGCAGTGACTCGCAAACCCCAGGGACTAGCGGGGGCGTAGATACGCAGTATTTT. It is translated as CASSDSQTPGTSGGVDTQYF. The chain uses TRBV6-4 and TRBJ2-3, with 14 bases lining up with TRBD2. The germline V gene encodes CDR1 MRHNA and CDR2 SNTAGT. There are 20 residues in the CDR3. Trimming took 0 bases from V and 5 from J; bases not matched to a gene: 13.

The table lists this clonotype with many counts. The rearrangement links TRBV12-3 or TRBV12-4 to TRBJ1-4, with unresolved D. This CDR3 has 15 amino acids. The germline V and J ends were trimmed by 6 bases and 5 bases, with 16 bases remaining between them. The CDR3 DNA reads TGTGCCAGCAGCCACCGAGGCGGACTAAATGAAAAACTGTTTTTT. It translates to CASSHRGGLNEKLFF.

The table lists this clonotype with many counts. This rearrangement joins TRBV5-1 to TRBJ1-5, with a weak D call TRBD1 (5 bases). Trimming cost V 0 bases and J 1 base, with 11 bases left between them. The CDR3 is 16 residues long. In germline, CDR1 is SGHRS, CDR2 YFSETQ. The CDR3 bases are TGCGCCAGCAGCTTGGATGGGGGGAACAGCAATCAGCCCCAGCATTTT. It is translated as CASSLDGGNSNQPQHF.

This rearrangement joins TRBV5-1 to TRBJ2-3; no definite D call. CDR3 length: 19 residues. The V gene lost 5 bases and the J gene lost 0 bases, with 25 bases spanning the gap. Germline-derived CDR1 and CDR2 are SGHRS and YFSETQ. The DNA of the CDR3 is TGCGCCAGCAGACGAATCTCGGGCCTGAGACCCTCTAGCACAGATACGCAGTATTTT. This encodes CASRRISGLRPSSTDTQYF. The variable domain in full, with the rest retrieved from reference TRBV5-1 and TRBJ2-3, is KAGVTQTPRYLIKTRGQQVTLSCSPISGHRSVSWYQQTPGQGLQFLFEYFSETQRNKGNFPGRFSGRQFSNSRSEMNVSTLELGDSALYLCASRRISGLRPSSTDTQYFGPGTRLTVL.

This clonotype came up many times. The chain is built from TRBV15 and TRBJ2-7; no clear D. Trimming stripped 1 base from V and 5 bases from J, with 6 bases between. Germline V lookup: CDR1 LNHNV, CDR2 YYDKDF (reference sequence). The CDR3 totals 12 residues. Here the CDR3 DNA reads TGTGCCACCAGCAGAGTGCGCGACGAGCAGTACTTC. Its protein product is CATSRVRDEQYF. Full variable domain (remainder filled in from reference TRBV15 and TRBJ2-7): DAMVIQNPRYQVTQFGKPVTLSCSQTLNHNVMYWYQQKSSQAPKLLFHYYDKDFNNEADTPDNFQSRRPNTSFCFLDIRSPGLGDTAMYLCATSRVRDEQYFGPGTRLTVT.

This sequence joins TRBV2 and TRBJ2-7, with unresolved D. The germline CDR1 and CDR2 sequences are SNHLY and FYNNEI. V lost 0 bases and J 3 bases, leaving 18 bases between the germline ends. The CDR3 sequence is 17 residues long. CDR3 nucleotide sequence: TGTGCCAGCAGTGAAGCGCCCGGAGTCGCAGGCGACTACGAGCAGTACTTC. As protein: CASSEAPGVAGDYEQYF.

This chain links TRBV10-1 with TRBJ1-5; TRBD1 matches at 7 bases. Germline trimming cut 4 bases from V and 5 bases from J; bases unmatched to any gene: 2. The CDR3 runs to 13 residues. Germline CDR1 reads WNHNN; CDR2 reads SYGVQD (reference sequence). DNA of the CDR3: TGCGCCAGCAGTGGGGACAGCTATCAGCCCCAGCATTTT. This translates into CASSGDSYQPQHF.

This clonotype was observed a handful of times. This rearrangement joins TRBV28 to TRBJ2-1; D unclear. The length of the CDR3 is 11 residues. Per the germline V gene, CDR1 is MDHEN and CDR2 is SYDVKM. Trimming removed 2 bases at V and 9 bases at J, with 5 bases between. The CDR3 reads CASSLMGEQFF. The DNA for the CDR3 is TGTGCCAGCAGTTTAATGGGTGAGCAGTTCTTC.

This chain links TRBV19 with TRBJ2-7; TRBD2 matches at 13 bases. CDR1 LNHDA and CDR2 SQIVND come from the germline V gene (reference sequence). J lost 3 bases, V lost 5 bases, and 4 bases had no gene match. The CDR3 loop spans 15 amino acids. This CDR3 is CASSSGLAGNYEQYF. CDR3 DNA sequence: TGTGCCAGTAGTTCGGGACTAGCGGGAAACTACGAGCAGTACTTC.

This clonotype was counted ten times or more. The chain links TRBV3-1 to TRBJ2-2; D gene ambiguous. In germline, CDR1 is LGHDT, CDR2 YNNKEL (reference sequence). Trimming removed 2 bases from V and 9 bases from J, with 10 bases in between. The CDR3 has 13 amino acids. The CDR3 DNA sequence: TGTGCCAGCAGCCAATCGCTCCCCAGGGAGCTGTTTTTT. This translates into CASSQSLPRELFF.

The chain is built from TRBV6-5 and TRBJ2-5; perhaps TRBD2 as D (7 bases). Trimming removed 0 bases from V and 5 bases from J, with 16 bases in between. The CDR3 contains 16 residues. CDR1 and CDR2 (germline): MNHEY, SVGAGI. CDR3 region: CASSYSRGGGGETQYF. Written as DNA, the CDR3 is TGTGCCAGCAGTTACTCGAGGGGGGGAGGCGGGGAGACCCAGTACTTC.

In this sample, this clonotype turned up many times. The chain employs TRBV5-1 and TRBJ2-1, with TRBD2 identical over 11 bases. Looked up from germline, CDR1 is SGHRS and CDR2 is YFSETQ. V trimming: 1 base; J trimming: 9 bases; junction bases outside the gene matches: 6. This CDR3 comprises 15 residues. CDR3 nucleotide sequence: TGCGCCAGCAGCTTGACACAAACTAGCGGGAGTGAGCAGTTCTTC. Its protein product is CASSLTQTSGSEQFF.

This clonotype was observed a handful of times. The chain couples TRBV7-8 to TRBJ2-2; 7 bases map to TRBD1. The CDR3 totals 16 residues. From germline, CDR1 is SGHVS and CDR2 FQNEAQ. Trimming took 5 bases from V and 6 from J; bases not matched to a gene: 12. CDR3 amino acids: CASSPRQGDEAGELFF. As DNA, the CDR3 is TGTGCCAGCAGCCCTCGACAGGGCGACGAGGCCGGGGAGCTGTTTTTT.

The rearrangement joins TRBV12-3 or TRBV12-4 to TRBJ2-7, with 7 nucleotides matching TRBD1. V lost 5 bases and J lost 1; bases outside the gene matches: 5. CDR3 length equals 14 residues. The CDR3 DNA is TGTGCCAGCAGTACCGACAGGGCGTCCTACGAGCAGTACTTC. This gives the protein CASSTDRASYEQYF.

This sequence joins TRBV10-3 and TRBJ2-7; 12 nucleotides agree with TRBD2. This CDR3 contains 16 residues. The germline gives CDR1 ENHRY, CDR2 SYGVKD. Trimming at V came to 6 bases and at J to 6 bases, leaving 12 bases not matched to a gene. The CDR3 reads CAISERLGLAGSEQYF. The DNA of the CDR3 is TGTGCCATCAGCGAGAGATTGGGACTAGCGGGTAGCGAGCAGTACTTC.

The table lists this clonotype with a few counts. J is TRBJ2-2 and V is TRBV2; 8 bases line up with TRBD2. J lost 2 bases, V lost 6 bases, and 8 bases had no gene match. The CDR3 extends over 16 amino acids. Germline V gene lookup returns CDR1 SNHLY and CDR2 FYNNEI. The CDR3 sequence: CASRGPGLANTGELFF. The CDR3 nucleotides read TGTGCCAGCAGAGGGCCCGGACTAGCCAACACCGGGGAGCTGTTTTTT.